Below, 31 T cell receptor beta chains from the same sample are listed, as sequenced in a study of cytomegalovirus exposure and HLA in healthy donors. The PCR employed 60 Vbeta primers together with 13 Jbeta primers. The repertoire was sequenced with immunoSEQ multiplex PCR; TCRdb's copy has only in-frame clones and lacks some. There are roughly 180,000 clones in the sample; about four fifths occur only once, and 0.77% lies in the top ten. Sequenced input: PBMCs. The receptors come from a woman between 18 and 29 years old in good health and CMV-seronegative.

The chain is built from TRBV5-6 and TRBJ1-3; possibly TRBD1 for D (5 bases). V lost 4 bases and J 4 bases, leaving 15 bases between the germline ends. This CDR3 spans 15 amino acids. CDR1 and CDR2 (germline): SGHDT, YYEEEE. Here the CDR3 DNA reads TGTGCCAGCAGCCGGAGGGGTTTCTCCGGAAACACCATATATTTT. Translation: CASSRRGFSGNTIYF.

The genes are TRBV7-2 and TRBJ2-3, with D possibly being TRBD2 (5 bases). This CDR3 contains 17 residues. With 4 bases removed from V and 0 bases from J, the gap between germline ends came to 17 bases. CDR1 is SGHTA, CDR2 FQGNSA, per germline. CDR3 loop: CASSSVWHAGSTDTQYF. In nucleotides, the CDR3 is TGTGCCAGCAGCTCTGTGTGGCATGCGGGTAGCACAGATACGCAGTATTTT.

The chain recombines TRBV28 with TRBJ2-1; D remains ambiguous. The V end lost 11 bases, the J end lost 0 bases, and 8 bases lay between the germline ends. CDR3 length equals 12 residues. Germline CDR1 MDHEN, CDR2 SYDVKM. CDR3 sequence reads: CACWSSYNEQFF. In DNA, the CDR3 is TGTGCCTGTTGGAGCTCCTACAATGAGCAGTTCTTC. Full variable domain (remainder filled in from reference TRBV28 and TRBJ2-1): DVKVTQSSRYLVKRTGEKVFLECVQDMDHENMFWYRQDPGLGLRLIYFSYDVKMKEKGDIPEGYSVSREKKERFSLILESASTNQTSMYLCACWSSYNEQFFGPGTRLTVL.

CDR3 amino acids: CASSSADTQYF. CDR3 coding DNA: TGTGCCAGCAGCTCCGCAGATACGCAGTATTTT. The V call is TRBV7-2, the J call TRBJ2-3; D not resolved. The V end was cut by 4 bases, the J end by 4 bases, with 3 bases between. Germline CDR1 reads SGHTA; CDR2 reads FQGNSA. There are 11 residues in the CDR3.

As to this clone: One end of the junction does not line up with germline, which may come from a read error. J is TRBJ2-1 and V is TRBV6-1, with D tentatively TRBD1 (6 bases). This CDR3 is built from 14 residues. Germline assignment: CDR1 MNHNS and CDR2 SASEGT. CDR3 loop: CASRADSSYSEQFF. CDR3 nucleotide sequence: TGTGCCAGCAGGGCGGACAGCTCCTACAGTGAGCAGTTCTTC.

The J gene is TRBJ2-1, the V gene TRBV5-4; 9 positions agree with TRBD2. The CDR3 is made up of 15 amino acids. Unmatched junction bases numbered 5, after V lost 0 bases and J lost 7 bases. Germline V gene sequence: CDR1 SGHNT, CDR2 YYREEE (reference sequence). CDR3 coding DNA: TGTGCCAGCAGCTTGGATAGCGGGAGTAATAATGAGCAGTTCTTC. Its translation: CASSLDSGSNNEQFF.

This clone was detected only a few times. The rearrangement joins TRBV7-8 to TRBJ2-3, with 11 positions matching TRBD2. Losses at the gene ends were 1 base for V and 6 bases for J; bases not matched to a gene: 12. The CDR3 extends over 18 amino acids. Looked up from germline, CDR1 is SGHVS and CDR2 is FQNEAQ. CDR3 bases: TGTGCCAGCAGCTTAGTATTCTCTAGCGGGAGGCTAGGGGATACGCAGTATTTT. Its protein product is CASSLVFSSGRLGDTQYF.

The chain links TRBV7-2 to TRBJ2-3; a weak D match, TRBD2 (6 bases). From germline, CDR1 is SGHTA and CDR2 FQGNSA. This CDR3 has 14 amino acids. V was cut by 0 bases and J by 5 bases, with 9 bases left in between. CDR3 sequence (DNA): TGTGCCAGCAGCTTAGCCGGGAGTGAAGATACGCAGTATTTT. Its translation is CASSLAGSEDTQYF.

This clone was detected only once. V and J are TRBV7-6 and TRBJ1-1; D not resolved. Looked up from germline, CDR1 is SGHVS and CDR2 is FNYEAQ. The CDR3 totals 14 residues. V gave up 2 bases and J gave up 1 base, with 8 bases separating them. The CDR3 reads CASSLYEENTEAFF. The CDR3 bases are TGTGCCAGCAGCTTATACGAGGAGAACACTGAAGCTTTCTTT.

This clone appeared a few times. The CDR3 reads CAWSVTGGGSEQFF. In DNA form, the CDR3 reads TGTGCCTGGAGTGTGACGGGTGGAGGGAGTGAGCAGTTCTTC. The chain uses TRBV30 and TRBJ2-1; D perhaps matches TRBD2 (6 bases). Germline-derived CDR1 and CDR2 are GTSNPN and SVGIG (reference sequence). V was clipped by 0 bases and J by 9 bases, with 15 bases between them. This CDR3 is built from 14 residues. The whole variable domain, remainder taken from reference TRBV30 and TRBJ2-1, is SQTIHQWPATLVQPVGSPLSLECTVEGTSNPNLYWYRQAAGRGLQLLFYSVGIGQISSEVPQNLSASRPQDRQFILSSKKLLLSDSGFYLCAWSVTGGGSEQFFGPGTRLTVL.

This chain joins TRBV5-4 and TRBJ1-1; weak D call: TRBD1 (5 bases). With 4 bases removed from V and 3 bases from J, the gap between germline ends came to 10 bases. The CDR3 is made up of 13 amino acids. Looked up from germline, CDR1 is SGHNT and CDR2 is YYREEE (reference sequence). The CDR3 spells CASSPDSHTEAFF. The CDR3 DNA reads TGTGCCAGCAGCCCCGACAGCCACACTGAAGCTTTCTTT.

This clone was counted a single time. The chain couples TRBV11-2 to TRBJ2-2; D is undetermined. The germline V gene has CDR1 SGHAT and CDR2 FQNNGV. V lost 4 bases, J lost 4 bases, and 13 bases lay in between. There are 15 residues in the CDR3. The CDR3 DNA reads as TGTGCCAGCAGCTCATCGACAACAGTCACCGGGGAGCTGTTTTTT. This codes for CASSSSTTVTGELFF.

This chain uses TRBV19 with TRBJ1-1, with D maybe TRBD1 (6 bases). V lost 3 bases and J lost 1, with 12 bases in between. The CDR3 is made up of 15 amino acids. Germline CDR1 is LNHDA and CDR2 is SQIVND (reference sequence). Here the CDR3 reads CASSIRGGSNTEAFF. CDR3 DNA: TGTGCCAGTAGTATCCGCGGGGGCTCGAACACTGAAGCTTTCTTT.

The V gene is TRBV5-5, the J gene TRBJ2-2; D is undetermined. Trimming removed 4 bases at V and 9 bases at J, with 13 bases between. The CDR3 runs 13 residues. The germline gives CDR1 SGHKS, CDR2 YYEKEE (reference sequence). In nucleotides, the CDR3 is TGTGCCAGCAGCCCACCGACTGAGAGGGAGCTGTTTTTT. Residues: CASSPPTERELFF.

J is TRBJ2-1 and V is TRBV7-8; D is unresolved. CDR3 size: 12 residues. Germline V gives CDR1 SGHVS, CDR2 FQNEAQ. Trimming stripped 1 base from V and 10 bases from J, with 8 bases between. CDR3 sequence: CASSLGRGEQFF. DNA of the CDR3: TGTGCCAGCAGCTTAGGTCGAGGCGAGCAGTTCTTC.

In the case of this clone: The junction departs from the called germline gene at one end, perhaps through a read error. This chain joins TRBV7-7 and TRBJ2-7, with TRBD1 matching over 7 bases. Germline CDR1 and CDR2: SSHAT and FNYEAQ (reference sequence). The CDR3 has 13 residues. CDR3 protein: CASSPGQSYEQYF. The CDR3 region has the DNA TGTGCTAGCAGCCCGGGACAGTCCTACGAGCAGTACTTC.

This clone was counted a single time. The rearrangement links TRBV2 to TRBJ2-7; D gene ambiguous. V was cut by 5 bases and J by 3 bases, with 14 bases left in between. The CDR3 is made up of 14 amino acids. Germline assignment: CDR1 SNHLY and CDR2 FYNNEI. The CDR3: CASSSSVAHYEQYF. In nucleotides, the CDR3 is TGTGCCAGCAGTTCTAGTGTGGCCCACTACGAGCAGTACTTC.

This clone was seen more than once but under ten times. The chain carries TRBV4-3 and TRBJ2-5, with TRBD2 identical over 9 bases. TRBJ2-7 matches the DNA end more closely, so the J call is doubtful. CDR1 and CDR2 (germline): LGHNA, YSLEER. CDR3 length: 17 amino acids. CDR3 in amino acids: CASSQDQGGRASYEQYF. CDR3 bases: TGCGCCAGCAGCCAAGATCAGGGCGGGAGGGCCTCATACGAGCAGTACTTC.

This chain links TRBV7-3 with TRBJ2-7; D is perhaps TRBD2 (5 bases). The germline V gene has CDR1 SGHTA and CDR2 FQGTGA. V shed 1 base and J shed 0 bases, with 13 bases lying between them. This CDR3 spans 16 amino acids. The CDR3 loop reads CASSLSPAGDSYEQYF. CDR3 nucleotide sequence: TGTGCCAGCAGCTTAAGCCCGGCGGGTGACTCCTACGAGCAGTACTTC.

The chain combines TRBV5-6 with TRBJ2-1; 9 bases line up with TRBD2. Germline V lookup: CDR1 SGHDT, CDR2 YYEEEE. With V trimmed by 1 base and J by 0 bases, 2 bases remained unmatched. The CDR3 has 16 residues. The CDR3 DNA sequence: TGTGCCAGCAGCTTGTCTAGCGGGATCTCCTACAATGAGCAGTTCTTC. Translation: CASSLSSGISYNEQFF.

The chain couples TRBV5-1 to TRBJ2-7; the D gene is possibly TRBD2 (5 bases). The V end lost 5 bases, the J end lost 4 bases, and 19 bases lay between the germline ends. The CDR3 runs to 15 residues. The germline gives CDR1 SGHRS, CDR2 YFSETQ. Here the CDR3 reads CASRIGLSEGYEQYF. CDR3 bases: TGCGCCAGCAGAATCGGTCTCAGCGAGGGTTACGAGCAGTACTTC.

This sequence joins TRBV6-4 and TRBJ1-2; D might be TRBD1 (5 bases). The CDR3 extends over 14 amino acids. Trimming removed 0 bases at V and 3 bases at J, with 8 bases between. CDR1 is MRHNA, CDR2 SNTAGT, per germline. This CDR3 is CASSDSTVHYGYTF. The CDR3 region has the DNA TGTGCCAGCAGTGACTCGACAGTACACTATGGCTACACCTTC.

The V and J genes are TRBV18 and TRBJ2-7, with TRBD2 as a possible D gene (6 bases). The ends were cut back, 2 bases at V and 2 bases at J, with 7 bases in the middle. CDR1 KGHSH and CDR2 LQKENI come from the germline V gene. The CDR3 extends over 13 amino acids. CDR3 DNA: TGTGCCAGCTCACCATCGGGAGCCTACGAGCAGTACTTC. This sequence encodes CASSPSGAYEQYF. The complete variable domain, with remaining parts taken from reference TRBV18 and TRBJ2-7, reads NAGVMQNPRHLVRRRGQEARLRCSPMKGHSHVYWYRQLPEEGLKFMVYLQKENIIDESGMPKERFSAEFPKEGPSILRIQQVVRGDSAAYFCASSPSGAYEQYFGPGTRLTVT.

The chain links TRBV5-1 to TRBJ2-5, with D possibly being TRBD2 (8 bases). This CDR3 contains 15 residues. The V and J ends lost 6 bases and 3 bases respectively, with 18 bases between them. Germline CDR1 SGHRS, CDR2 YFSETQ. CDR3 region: CASTPREGAEETQYF. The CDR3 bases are TGCGCCAGCACCCCCCGGGAGGGGGCCGAAGAGACCCAGTACTTC.

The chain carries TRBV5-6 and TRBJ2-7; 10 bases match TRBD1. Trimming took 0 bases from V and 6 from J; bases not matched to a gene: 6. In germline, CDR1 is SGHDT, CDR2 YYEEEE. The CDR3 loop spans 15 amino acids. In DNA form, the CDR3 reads TGTGCCAGCAGCTTGGGACCGGGACAGGGGTCCGAGCAGTACTTC. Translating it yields CASSLGPGQGSEQYF.

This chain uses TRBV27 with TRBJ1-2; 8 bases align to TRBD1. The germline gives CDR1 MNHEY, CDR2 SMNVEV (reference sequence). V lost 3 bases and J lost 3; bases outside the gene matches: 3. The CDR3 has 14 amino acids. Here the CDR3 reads CASSLSGGDYGYTF. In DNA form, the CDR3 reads TGTGCCAGCAGTTTGTCAGGGGGCGACTATGGCTACACCTTC.

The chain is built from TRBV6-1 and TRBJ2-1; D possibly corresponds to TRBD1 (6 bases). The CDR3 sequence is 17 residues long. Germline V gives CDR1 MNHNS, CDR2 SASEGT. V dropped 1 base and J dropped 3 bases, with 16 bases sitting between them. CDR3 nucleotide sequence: TGTGCCAGCAGTGAAGGATCCGGGACACCCAACTACAATGAGCAGTTCTTC. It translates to CASSEGSGTPNYNEQFF.

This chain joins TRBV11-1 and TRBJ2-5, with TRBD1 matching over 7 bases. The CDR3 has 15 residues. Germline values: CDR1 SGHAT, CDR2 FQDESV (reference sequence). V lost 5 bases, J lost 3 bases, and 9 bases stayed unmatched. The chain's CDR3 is CASSRNTGQEETQYF. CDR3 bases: TGTGCCAGCAGCAGGAATACCGGACAGGAAGAGACCCAGTACTTC.

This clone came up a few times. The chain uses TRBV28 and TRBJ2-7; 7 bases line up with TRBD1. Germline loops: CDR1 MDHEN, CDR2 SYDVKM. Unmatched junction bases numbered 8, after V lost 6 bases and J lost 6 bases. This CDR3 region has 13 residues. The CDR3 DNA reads TGTGCCAGCAGCCGCACAGGGGTTCCCGAGCAGTACTTC. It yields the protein CASSRTGVPEQYF.

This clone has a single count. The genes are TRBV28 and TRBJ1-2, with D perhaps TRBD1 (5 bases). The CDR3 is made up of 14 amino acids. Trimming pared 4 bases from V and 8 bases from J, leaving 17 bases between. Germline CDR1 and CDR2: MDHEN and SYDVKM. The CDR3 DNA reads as TGTGCCAGCAGTTCCAGGGCATACTCAGGAGGCTACACCTTC. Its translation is CASSSRAYSGGYTF.

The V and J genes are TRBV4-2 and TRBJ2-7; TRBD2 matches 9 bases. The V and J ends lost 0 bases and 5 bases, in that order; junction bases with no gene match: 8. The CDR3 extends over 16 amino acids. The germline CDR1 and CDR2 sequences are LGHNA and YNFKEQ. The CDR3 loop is CASSQEGSGSTHEQYF. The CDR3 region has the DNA TGTGCCAGCAGCCAAGAAGGTAGCGGGAGCACCCACGAGCAGTACTTC.